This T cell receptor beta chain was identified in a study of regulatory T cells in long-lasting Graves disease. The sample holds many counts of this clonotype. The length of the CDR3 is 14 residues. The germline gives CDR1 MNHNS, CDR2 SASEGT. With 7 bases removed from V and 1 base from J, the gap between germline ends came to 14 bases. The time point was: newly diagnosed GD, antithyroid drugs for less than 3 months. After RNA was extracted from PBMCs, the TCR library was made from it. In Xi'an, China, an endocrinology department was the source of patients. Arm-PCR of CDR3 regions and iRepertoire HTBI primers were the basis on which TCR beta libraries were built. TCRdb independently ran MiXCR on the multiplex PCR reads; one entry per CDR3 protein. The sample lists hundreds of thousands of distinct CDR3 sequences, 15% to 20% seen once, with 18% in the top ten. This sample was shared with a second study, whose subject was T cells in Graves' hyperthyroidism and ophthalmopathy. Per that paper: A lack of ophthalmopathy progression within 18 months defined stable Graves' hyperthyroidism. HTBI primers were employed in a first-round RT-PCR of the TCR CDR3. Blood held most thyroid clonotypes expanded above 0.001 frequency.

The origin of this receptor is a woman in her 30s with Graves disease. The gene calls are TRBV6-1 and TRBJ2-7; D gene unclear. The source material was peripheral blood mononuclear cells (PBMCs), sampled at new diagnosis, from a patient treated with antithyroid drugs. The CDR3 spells CASNFLGGSYEQYF. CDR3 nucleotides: TGTGCCAGCAACTTTTTGGGTGGATCCTACGAGCAGTACTTC.